Given below is one T cell receptor (beta chain) in context. Profiled with immunoSEQ multiplex PCR; TCRdb holds only in-frame clones, not every one. This sample carries roughly 250,000 clones, roughly 80% of them seen once, and the ten largest clones take 12%. This CDR3 spans 13 amino acids. Between the trimmed V and J ends, which lost 5 bases and 2 bases, there was a span of 5 bases. CDR1 SGHDT and CDR2 YYEEEE come from the germline V gene. The source of the sample is a study of blood T cell repertoires in COVID-19. For the study at large: Researchers got acute and convalescent COVID-19 samples from the United States, Italy and Spain.

The gene calls are TRBV5-6 and TRBJ1-6; D unresolved. Sequencing used peripheral blood. The sequence was obtained from a woman aged 60 to 75 with active or convalescent COVID-19. For the CDR3, the DNA is TGTGCCAGCAGACAAACCTATAATTCACCCCTCCACTTT. It translates to CASRQTYNSPLHF.